A single sample is the source of the 7 T cell receptor beta chains below, sequenced in a study of T cell responses to AZD1222 COVID-19 vaccine. The method was immunoSEQ multiplex PCR; TCRdb's version includes in-frame clones alone and lacks a portion of them. The sample has 100,000 or so clones; approximately 90% are singletons. The source was peripheral blood, collected on day 0 of AZD1222 vaccination. Receptor source: an adult in good health.

The chain recombines TRBV4-1 with TRBJ2-2; perhaps TRBD1 as D (6 bases). This CDR3 comprises 17 residues. V dropped 0 bases and J dropped 1 base, with 12 bases sitting between them. Germline V gene sequence: CDR1 MGHRA, CDR2 YSYEKL. In DNA, the CDR3 is TGCGCCAGCAGCCAAGATTCGAGGACAGTGAACACCGGGGAGCTGTTTTTT. It specifies CASSQDSRTVNTGELFF.

The chain carries TRBV29-1 and TRBJ2-1; tentatively, D is TRBD1 (5 bases). The CDR3 loop spans 15 amino acids. In germline, CDR1 is SQVTM, CDR2 ANQGSEA. Trimming stripped 0 bases from V and 6 bases from J, with 15 bases between. CDR3 nucleotides: TGCAGCGTTGAAGATATGGGGCCGTCCGGCAATGAGCAGTTCTTC. The encoded protein is CSVEDMGPSGNEQFF.

The chain uses TRBV24-1 and TRBJ2-3; weak D call: TRBD1 (7 bases). V lost 4 bases and J 0 bases, leaving 16 bases between the germline ends. Germline V gene lookup returns CDR1 KGHDR and CDR2 SFDVKD. CDR3 length equals 17 residues. DNA of the CDR3: TGTGCCACCAGTGAGCGGGACAGAACGTTTAGCACAGATACGCAGTATTTT. Its translation: CATSERDRTFSTDTQYF.

The chain links TRBV30 to TRBJ1-1; D is undetermined. Trimming cost V 4 bases and J 7 bases, with 13 bases left between them. Germline values: CDR1 GTSNPN, CDR2 SVGIG (reference sequence). The CDR3 covers 12 residues. The DNA of the CDR3 is TGTGCCTGGACCCCCCATGGGAGTGAAGCTTTCTTT. As protein: CAWTPHGSEAFF.

This sequence joins TRBV7-9 and TRBJ1-2, with 7 nucleotides matching TRBD1. The germline gives CDR1 SEHNR, CDR2 FQNEAQ (reference sequence). The CDR3 extends over 15 amino acids. Germline trimming cut 5 bases from V and 6 bases from J; bases unmatched to any gene: 12. CDR3 residues: CASSPRPTGYNGYTF. DNA of the CDR3: TGTGCCAGCAGCCCCCGTCCGACAGGGTATAATGGCTACACCTTC.

The CDR3 DNA is TGTGCCACCAGTGATGGTGGAGCCTCCCAAGAGACCCAGTACTTC. Its translation is CATSDGGASQETQYF. The chain uses TRBV24-1 and TRBJ2-5; no reliable D call. The CDR3 consists of 15 residues. The V end lost 3 bases, the J end lost 1 base, and 11 bases lay between the germline ends. Germline lookup yields CDR1 KGHDR and CDR2 SFDVKD.

CDR3 sequence reads: CASSHDSRGGYTF. In DNA, the CDR3 is TGTGCCAGCAGTCACGACAGCCGAGGGGGCTACACCTTC. The chain recombines TRBV6-5 with TRBJ1-2; possibly TRBD1 for D (5 bases). CDR3 length: 13 residues. V was clipped by 5 bases and J by 8 bases, with 15 bases between them. Germline-derived CDR1 and CDR2 are MNHEY and SVGAGI.